This TCR beta chain stems from a study of shared clonotypes between healthy human individuals. Germline V lookup: CDR1 SNHLY, CDR2 FYNNEI. The V and J ends lost 3 bases and 5 bases, in that order; junction bases with no gene match: 8. The CDR3 has 17 residues. Sequencing used immunoSEQ multiplex PCR; TCRdb keeps in-frame clones, though not all of them. The sample contains roughly 2.5 million clones, 85% to 95% of which appear only once. Adult donors, all healthy and HIV-negative, had no recent acute infections or vaccinations. Sequencing input: naive CD4+ T cells sorted from blood. Subset given: CD45RA+ positively selected. The receptor comes from a man between 18 and 35 years old in good health. The chain recombines TRBV2 with TRBJ2-1; 12 bases align to TRBD2. Written as DNA, the CDR3 is TGTGCCAGCAGTGAGCCTAGCGGGAGGGCCAAGGACAATGAGCAGTTCTTC. It yields the protein CASSEPSGRAKDNEQFF.